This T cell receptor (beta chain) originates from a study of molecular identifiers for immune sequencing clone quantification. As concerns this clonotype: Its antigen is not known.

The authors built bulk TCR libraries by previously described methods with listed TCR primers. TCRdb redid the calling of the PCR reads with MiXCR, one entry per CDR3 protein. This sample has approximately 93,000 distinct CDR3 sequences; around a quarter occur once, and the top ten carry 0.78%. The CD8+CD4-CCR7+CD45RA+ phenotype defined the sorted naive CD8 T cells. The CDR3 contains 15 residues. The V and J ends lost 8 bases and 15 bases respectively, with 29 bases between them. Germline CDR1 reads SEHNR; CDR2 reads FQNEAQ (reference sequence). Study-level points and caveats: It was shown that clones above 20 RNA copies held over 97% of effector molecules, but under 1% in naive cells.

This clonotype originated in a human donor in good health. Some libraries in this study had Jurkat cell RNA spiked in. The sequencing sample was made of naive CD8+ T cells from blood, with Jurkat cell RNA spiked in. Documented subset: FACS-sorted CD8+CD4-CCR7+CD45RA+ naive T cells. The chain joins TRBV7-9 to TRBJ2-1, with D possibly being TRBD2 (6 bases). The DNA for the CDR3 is TGTGCCAGCCGCCCTAGCGAGCCGCCCTATCCCCCGGGGTTCTTC. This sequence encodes CASRPSEPPYPPGFF.